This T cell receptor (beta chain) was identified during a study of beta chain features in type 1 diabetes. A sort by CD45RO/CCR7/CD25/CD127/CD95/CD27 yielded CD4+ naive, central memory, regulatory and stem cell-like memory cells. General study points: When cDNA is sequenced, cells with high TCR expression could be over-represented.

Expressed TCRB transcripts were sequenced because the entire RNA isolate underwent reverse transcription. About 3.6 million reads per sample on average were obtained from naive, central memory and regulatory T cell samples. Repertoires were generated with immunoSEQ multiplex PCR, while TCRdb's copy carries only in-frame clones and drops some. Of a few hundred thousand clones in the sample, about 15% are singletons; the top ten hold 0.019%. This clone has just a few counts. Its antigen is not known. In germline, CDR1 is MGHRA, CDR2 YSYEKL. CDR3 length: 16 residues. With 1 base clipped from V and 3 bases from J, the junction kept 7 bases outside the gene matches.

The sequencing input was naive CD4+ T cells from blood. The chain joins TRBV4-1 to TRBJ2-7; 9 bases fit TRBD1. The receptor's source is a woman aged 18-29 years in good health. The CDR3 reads CASSQATGTGYYEQYF. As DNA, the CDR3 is TGCGCCAGCAGCCAAGCGACCGGGACAGGGTACTACGAGCAGTACTTC.